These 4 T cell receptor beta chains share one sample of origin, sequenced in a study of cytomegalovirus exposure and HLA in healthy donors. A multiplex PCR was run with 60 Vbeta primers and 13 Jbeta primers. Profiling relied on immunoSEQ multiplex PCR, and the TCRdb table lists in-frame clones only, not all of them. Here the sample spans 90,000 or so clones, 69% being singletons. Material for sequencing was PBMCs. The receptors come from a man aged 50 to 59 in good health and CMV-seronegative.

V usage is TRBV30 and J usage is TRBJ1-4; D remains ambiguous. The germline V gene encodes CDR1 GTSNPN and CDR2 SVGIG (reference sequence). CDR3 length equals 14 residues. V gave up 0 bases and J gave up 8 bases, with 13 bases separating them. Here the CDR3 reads CAWSVSLAGEKLFF. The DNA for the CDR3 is TGTGCCTGGAGTGTAAGCCTTGCGGGCGAAAAACTGTTTTTT. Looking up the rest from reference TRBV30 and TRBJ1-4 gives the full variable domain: SQTIHQWPATLVQPVGSPLSLECTVEGTSNPNLYWYRQAAGRGLQLLFYSVGIGQISSEVPQNLSASRPQDRQFILSSKKLLLSDSGFYLCAWSVSLAGEKLFFGSGTQLSVL.

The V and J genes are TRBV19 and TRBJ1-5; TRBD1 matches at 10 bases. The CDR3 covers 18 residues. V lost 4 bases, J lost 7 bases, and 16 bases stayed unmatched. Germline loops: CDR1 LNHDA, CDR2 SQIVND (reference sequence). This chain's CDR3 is CASSTRDRGSRLGQPQHF. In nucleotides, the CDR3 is TGTGCCAGTAGTACCCGGGACAGGGGCTCCCGCCTCGGGCAGCCCCAGCATTTT.

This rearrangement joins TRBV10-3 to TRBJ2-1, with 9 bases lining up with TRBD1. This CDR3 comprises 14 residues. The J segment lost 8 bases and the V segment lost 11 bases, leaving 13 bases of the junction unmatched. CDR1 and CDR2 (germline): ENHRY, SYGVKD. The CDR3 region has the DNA TGTGCCGCCACTCGGACAGGGGAATACGATGAGCAGTTCTTC. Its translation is CAATRTGEYDEQFF.

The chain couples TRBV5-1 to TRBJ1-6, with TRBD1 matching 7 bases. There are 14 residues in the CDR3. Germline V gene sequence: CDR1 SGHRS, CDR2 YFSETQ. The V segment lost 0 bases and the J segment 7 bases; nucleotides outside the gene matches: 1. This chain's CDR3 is CASSLGDSNSPLHF. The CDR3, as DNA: TGCGCCAGCAGCTTGGGGGACAGCAATTCACCCCTCCACTTT.